The present T cell receptor (beta chain) was sequenced within a study of blood T cell repertoires in COVID-19. Study-wide context: Collection of acute and convalescent COVID-19 samples took place in the United States, Italy and Spain.

The germline CDR1 and CDR2 sequences are SGDLS and YYNGEE. This CDR3 has 16 residues. V dropped 2 bases and J dropped 1; count of bases not matched to a gene: 7. Clones were sequenced by immunoSEQ multiplex PCR, and TCRdb holds only the in-frame ones, with some missing. The sample has about 140,000 clones; about 83% are singletons. The TCR sequence derives from a human donor in a cohort sampled during active COVID-19. The sample comprised peripheral blood. The rearrangement joins TRBV9 to TRBJ2-3, with 7 bases aligning to TRBD2. The CDR3 loop reads CASSVGRLAGTDTQYF. In DNA, the CDR3 is TGTGCCAGCAGCGTGGGACGACTAGCAGGCACAGATACGCAGTATTTT.